This passage covers 4 T cell receptor beta chains from one sample sequenced in a study of blood T cell repertoires in COVID-19. The protocol was immunoSEQ multiplex PCR, while the TCRdb copy is restricted to in-frame clones and leaves out a portion. This table has 250,000 to 300,000 clones, about three quarters appearing once. The sample taken for sequencing was peripheral blood. These receptors all stem from a woman of 80 years or more with acute or convalescent COVID-19.

This clone has just a few counts. The chain is built from TRBV16 and TRBJ1-1; no definite D call. Germline V lookup: CDR1 KGHSY, CDR2 FQNENV. CDR3 length: 13 residues. Between the trimmed V and J ends, which lost 4 bases and 0 bases, there was a span of 6 bases. The CDR3 protein is CASSLYLNTEAFF. CDR3 sequence (DNA): TGTGCCAGCAGCCTTTATTTGAACACTGAAGCTTTCTTT. Full variable domain (missing parts from reference TRBV16 and TRBJ1-1): GEEVAQTPKHLVRGEGQKAKLYCAPIKGHSYVFWYQQVLKNEFKFLISFQNENVFDETGMPKERFSAKCLPNSPCSLEIQATKLEDSAVYFCASSLYLNTEAFFGQGTRLTVV.

The chain joins TRBV4-1 to TRBJ2-1; 9 bases are a match to TRBD2. Losses at the gene ends were 1 base for V and 8 bases for J; bases not matched to a gene: 9. The CDR3 is 16 amino acids. Germline lookup yields CDR1 MGHRA and CDR2 YSYEKL. The CDR3 DNA follows: TGCGCCAGCAGCCAAGGCCGGGGTGGCGGGAGGGATGAGCAGTTCTTC. It codes for CASSQGRGGGRDEQFF.

The rearrangement links TRBV6-5 to TRBJ1-5; D call uncertain. The CDR3 length is 12 residues. Looked up from germline, CDR1 is MNHEY and CDR2 is SVGAGI. Trimming pared 6 bases from V and 5 bases from J, leaving 8 bases between. The CDR3 coding sequence is TGTGCCAGCAGAGAGCTCTATCAGCCCCAGCATTTT. Protein: CASRELYQPQHF.

The chain is built from TRBV7-3 and TRBJ2-2; 13 nucleotides align to TRBD2. Per germline, CDR1 SGHTA and CDR2 FQGTGA. The CDR3 has 17 residues. V gave up 7 bases and J gave up 0 bases; unmatched junction bases: 5. CDR3 in amino acids: CASKRLAGGANTGELFF. CDR3 in DNA: TGTGCCAGCAAACGACTAGCGGGGGGCGCGAACACCGGGGAGCTGTTTTTT.